One sample yielded the 23 T cell receptor beta chains listed below, sequenced in a study of blood T cell repertoires in COVID-19. Profiled with immunoSEQ multiplex PCR; TCRdb holds only in-frame clones, not every one. Of 100,000 or so clones listed, less than 90% were seen once; the top ten hold 3.8%. The source material was peripheral blood. These receptors were obtained from a man between 60 and 75 years old with acute or convalescent COVID-19.

The gene calls are TRBV6-5 and TRBJ1-2, with D tentatively TRBD1 (5 bases). Trimming pared 7 bases from V and 7 bases from J, leaving 16 bases between. Germline CDR1 and CDR2: MNHEY and SVGAGI. The CDR3 is 13 amino acids. The CDR3 bases are TGTGCCAGCACCCAGGGAGGGATCGTTGGCTACACCTTC. Translation: CASTQGGIVGYTF.

This clone was detected a few times. The genes are TRBV5-8 and TRBJ1-2, with TRBD1 matching 7 bases. The CDR3 contains 14 residues. Trimming took 4 bases from V and 4 from J; bases not matched to a gene: 7. CDR1 and CDR2 (germline): SGHTS, YDEGEE. CDR3 loop: CASSRQGHTYGYTF. CDR3 DNA sequence: TGTGCCAGCAGCCGACAGGGACACACCTATGGCTACACCTTC.

This chain joins TRBV5-6 and TRBJ1-2; D gene ambiguous. Germline-derived CDR1 and CDR2 are SGHDT and YYEEEE. CDR3 length: 13 amino acids. Trimming removed 0 bases at V and 5 bases at J, with 8 bases between. The CDR3 here is CASSLGSGYGYTF. The CDR3 DNA is TGTGCCAGCAGCTTGGGTTCGGGGTATGGCTACACCTTC.

V is TRBV3-1 (or the pseudogene TRBV3-2) and J is TRBJ1-6; 7 positions agree with TRBD1. Germline CDR1 reads LGHDT; CDR2 reads YNNKEL (reference sequence). The CDR3 totals 15 residues. J gave up 8 bases and V 1 base, and 5 bases lay outside the gene matches. The CDR3 spells CASSQADRSYSPLHF. In DNA form, the CDR3 reads TGTGCCAGCAGCCAAGCGGACAGGAGTTATTCACCCCTCCACTTT.

This rearrangement joins TRBV7-6 to TRBJ2-7, with TRBD2 matching over 8 bases. The CDR3 has 15 amino acids. Germline assignment: CDR1 SGHVS and CDR2 FNYEAQ. With V trimmed by 1 base and J by 7 bases, 9 bases remained unmatched. CDR3 DNA sequence: TGTGCCAGCAGCTTAGGGGCCGGGGGGGCTGGGGAGCAGTACTTC. Residues: CASSLGAGGAGEQYF.

J is TRBJ2-2 and V is TRBV7-3; tentatively, D is TRBD2 (6 bases). Germline loops: CDR1 SGHTA, CDR2 FQGTGA. The CDR3 runs to 17 residues. Between the trimmed V and J ends, which lost 0 bases and 1 base, there was a span of 12 bases. The CDR3 region is CASSLTPTAGNTGELFF. CDR3 bases: TGTGCCAGCAGCTTAACCCCTACAGCGGGGAACACCGGGGAGCTGTTTTTT.

The chain uses TRBV10-3 and TRBJ2-1; 7 bases agree with TRBD2. The CDR3 extends over 13 amino acids. Trimming took 8 bases from V and 5 from J; bases not matched to a gene: 6. The germline V gene has CDR1 ENHRY and CDR2 SYGVKD. CDR3 in DNA: TGTGCCATCGATAGCGGACTAGACAATGAGCAGTTCTTC. Protein product: CAIDSGLDNEQFF.

This clone has only one observation. The chain is built from TRBV6-5 and TRBJ2-2; possible D gene TRBD2, 7 bases. With 7 bases removed from V and 4 bases from J, the gap between germline ends came to 13 bases. This CDR3 contains 14 residues. Germline CDR1 MNHEY, CDR2 SVGAGI. The CDR3 protein is CASNKGGGTGELFF. CDR3 nucleotides: TGTGCCAGCAATAAGGGGGGGGGCACCGGGGAGCTGTTTTTT.

The chain is built from TRBV19 and TRBJ1-3; 8 bases are shared with TRBD1. CDR3 length: 16 residues. Per the germline V gene, CDR1 is LNHDA and CDR2 is SQIVND (reference sequence). J lost 3 bases, V lost 5 bases, and 9 bases had no gene match. The CDR3: CASSPWGQDHGNTIYF. For the CDR3, the DNA is TGTGCCAGTAGTCCCTGGGGACAGGACCATGGAAACACCATATATTTT.

The chain's CDR3 is CASKPAGAGGGEQYF. DNA for the CDR3: TGTGCCAGTAAACCGGCGGGGGCAGGGGGCGGCGAGCAGTACTTC. The chain uses TRBV7-8 and TRBJ2-7; TRBD1 is a possible D gene (8 bases). This CDR3 spans 15 amino acids. Per germline, CDR1 SGHVS and CDR2 FQNEAQ. Trimming stripped 9 bases from V and 6 bases from J, with 24 bases between.

The chain combines TRBV5-6 with TRBJ1-1, with D perhaps TRBD1 (5 bases). The CDR3 is made up of 14 amino acids. Germline values: CDR1 SGHDT, CDR2 YYEEEE. The V end lost 4 bases, the J end lost 1 base, and 11 bases lay between the germline ends. The DNA of the CDR3 is TGTGCCAGCAGCCGCTGGACACCGAACACTGAAGCTTTCTTT. Translated, it gives CASSRWTPNTEAFF.

The rearrangement uses TRBV6-5 and TRBJ2-5; 9 bases line up with TRBD1. The CDR3 has 15 residues. With 4 bases clipped from V and 0 bases from J, the junction kept 3 bases outside the gene matches. Germline V gene lookup returns CDR1 MNHEY and CDR2 SVGAGI. CDR3 bases: TGTGCCAGCAGTTTACAGGGGGCATACCAAGAGACCCAGTACTTC. Translation gives CASSLQGAYQETQYF.

This chain links TRBV4-3 with TRBJ1-6, with D unresolved. V lost 0 bases, J lost 7 bases, and 7 bases lay in between. Germline V CDR1 and CDR2: LGHNA, YSLEER. The CDR3 totals 14 residues. CDR3 coding DNA: TGCGCCAGCAGCCAAGACAACGGGAATTCACCCCTCCACTTT. Translated: CASSQDNGNSPLHF.

The chain recombines TRBV5-8 with TRBJ2-7, with 8 bases matching TRBD2. Germline V gives CDR1 SGHTS, CDR2 YDEGEE. CDR3 size: 15 residues. V shed 0 bases, J shed 5 bases, and the junction held 7 bases outside the gene matches. CDR3 DNA: TGTGCCAGCAGCTTGGCCCAGCGGGAGTTAAACGAGCAGTACTTC. Translating it yields CASSLAQRELNEQYF.

The rearrangement uses TRBV3-1 (or the pseudogene TRBV3-2) and TRBJ1-3; no clear D gene. Trimming stripped 0 bases from V and 0 bases from J, with 9 bases between. CDR1 is LGHDT and CDR2 is YNNKEL in the germline V gene (reference sequence). The CDR3 sequence is 16 residues long. The CDR3 region is CASSQETQLSGNTIYF. The CDR3 DNA reads TGTGCCAGCAGCCAAGAAACTCAACTCTCTGGAAACACCATATATTTT.

This clone was counted a single time. The chain combines TRBV30 with TRBJ1-2; no reliable D call. The germline V and J ends were trimmed by 0 bases and 5 bases, with 10 bases remaining between them. The CDR3 is 13 amino acids. The germline V gene has CDR1 GTSNPN and CDR2 SVGIG (reference sequence). The CDR3 bases are TGTGCCTGGAGTGTACCCATTAGATATGGCTACACCTTC. Its protein is CAWSVPIRYGYTF.

The chain combines TRBV10-2 with TRBJ1-4, with 10 positions matching TRBD1. The germline gives CDR1 WSHSY, CDR2 SAAADI. Unmatched junction bases numbered 8, after V lost 8 bases and J lost 8 bases. CDR3 length: 14 amino acids. The CDR3 region has the DNA TGCGCCAGCCGGGACAGGGGAGGAGGCGAAAAACTGTTTTTT. This encodes CASRDRGGGEKLFF.

The rearrangement uses TRBV19 and TRBJ1-2; tentative D call: TRBD1 (6 bases). V gave up 3 bases and J gave up 2 bases, with 10 bases separating them. The CDR3 extends over 14 amino acids. From germline, CDR1 is LNHDA and CDR2 SQIVND (reference sequence). The CDR3 sequence is CASSIHRVNYGYTF. The CDR3 DNA reads TGTGCCAGTAGTATCCACAGGGTCAACTATGGCTACACCTTC.

The chain uses TRBV6-1 and TRBJ2-5; 7 bases fit TRBD2. V shed 2 bases and J 2 bases; nucleotides not matched to a gene: 8. There are 16 residues in the CDR3. Germline V gene data show CDR1 as MNHNS and CDR2 as SASEGT. In DNA form, the CDR3 reads TGTGCCAGCAGTGAAATTGGGGTACTAGCGCAAGAGACCCAGTACTTC. It specifies CASSEIGVLAQETQYF.

The chain joins TRBV9 to TRBJ2-7; 8 bases are shared with TRBD1. J lost 2 bases, V lost 3 bases, and 4 bases had no gene match. This CDR3 is 14 amino acids long. Germline-derived CDR1 and CDR2 are SGDLS and YYNGEE. Written as DNA, the CDR3 is TGTGCCAGCAGCGGACCGACAGGGGCCTACGAGCAGTACTTC. It yields the protein CASSGPTGAYEQYF.

The genes are TRBV6-2 or TRBV6-3 and TRBJ2-3; 8 nucleotides agree with TRBD2. CDR1 MNHEY and CDR2 SVGEGT come from the germline V gene. The CDR3 has 14 residues. Unmatched junction bases numbered 6, after V lost 5 bases and J lost 5 bases. The CDR3 sequence is CASSRAGVEDTQYF. CDR3 coding DNA: TGTGCCAGCAGTCGAGCGGGAGTTGAAGATACGCAGTATTTT.

This chain uses TRBV20-1 with TRBJ2-7, with D possibly matching TRBD1 (6 bases). Germline-derived CDR1 and CDR2 are DFQATT and SNEGSKA (reference sequence). The V end lost 3 bases, the J end lost 0 bases, and 15 bases lay between the germline ends. The CDR3 extends over 15 amino acids. CDR3 DNA sequence: TGCAGTGCTAGTTCGGGACAAGCTATCTCCTACGAGCAGTACTTC. It is translated as CSASSGQAISYEQYF.

The chain links TRBV19 to TRBJ1-4; 8 bases align to TRBD1. With 5 bases clipped from V and 5 bases from J, the junction kept 4 bases outside the gene matches. This CDR3 has 14 residues. Germline CDR1 is LNHDA and CDR2 is SQIVND (reference sequence). CDR3 amino acids: CASSSRTGNEKLFF. CDR3 sequence (DNA): TGTGCCAGTAGTTCAAGGACAGGGAATGAAAAACTGTTTTTT. The full variable domain, with the rest looked up from reference TRBV19 and TRBJ1-4, is DGGITQSPKYLFRKEGQNVTLSCEQNLNHDAMYWYRQDPGQGLRLIYYSQIVNDFQKGDIAEGYSVSREKKESFPLTVTSAQKNPTAFYLCASSSRTGNEKLFFGSGTQLSVL.